The rows below give T cell receptor beta chains drawn from one sample of a study of identical twins. TCRdb fed the 5' RACE reads into MiXCR, producing one record per CDR3 protein. The sample yields 700,000 to 950,000 distinct CDR3 sequences, approximately 13% seen once. These data were likewise used in another study, on yellow fever vaccine responses in identical twins.

The source material was PBMCs. Source of these receptors: a woman in her late teens or twenties in good health. Each CDR3 is given with its conserved first and last residue. D genes are given only for firm matches.

CDR3aa	d_gene	v_gene	j_gene	len
CSARTSGRTREQYF	TRBD2	TRBV20-1	TRBJ2-7	14
CASSEEGAGYYGYTF	TRBD1	TRBV6-1	TRBJ1-2	15
CASSLSAGGPYEQFF	TRBD2	TRBV7-3	TRBJ2-1	15
CASSGSSAGDEQFF	NA	TRBV12-3/TRBV12-4	TRBJ2-1	14
CASISGAKTQYF	NA	TRBV25-1	TRBJ2-5	12
CASSPPAISNQPQHF	NA	TRBV7-2	TRBJ1-5	15
CASSEISSYNEQFF	NA	TRBV2	TRBJ2-1	14
CASSLARPTNEAFF	NA	TRBV5-1	TRBJ1-1	14
CASSMNEQFF	NA	TRBV28	TRBJ2-1	10
CASSTRDYREYF	NA	TRBV28	TRBJ2-7	12
CASSFLLAGGPDTQYF	TRBD2	TRBV7-8	TRBJ2-3	16
CASRGPGYSGTEAFF	NA	TRBV28	TRBJ1-1	15
CASSLARNSEKLFF	NA	TRBV7-9	TRBJ1-4	14
CATRGIGDSSGELFF	NA	TRBV10-3	TRBJ2-2	15
CASSVWRGGTDTQYF	NA	TRBV9	TRBJ2-3	15
CASSPRQGGADTQYF	NA	TRBV18	TRBJ2-3	15
CASSLRGNSNQPQHF	NA	TRBV12-3/TRBV12-4	TRBJ1-5	15
CASSARQPNTEAFF	NA	TRBV7-9	TRBJ1-1	14
CASSGISGANVLTF	NA	TRBV6-1	TRBJ2-6	14
CSARNVVGWETQYF	NA	TRBV20-1	TRBJ2-5	14
CSARSGQQGFTEAFF	NA	TRBV20-1	TRBJ1-1	15
CASSSYGYIQYF	NA	TRBV28	TRBJ2-4	12
CASSLIQDRETQYF	NA	TRBV28	TRBJ2-5	14
CASSARDRLWTEAFF	TRBD1	TRBV6-1	TRBJ1-1	15
CATSDPGRLETQYF	NA	TRBV24-1	TRBJ2-5	14
CASRLTGTRGEREQYF	TRBD2	TRBV2	TRBJ2-7	16
CASSLVSGAMNTGELFF	NA	TRBV5-1	TRBJ2-2	17
CASRTTSGSTDTQYF	TRBD2	TRBV6-1	TRBJ2-3	15
CASSQGGTGHTGELFF	TRBD1	TRBV3-1	TRBJ2-2	16
CASSSRGRDDEQFF	TRBD1	TRBV7-6	TRBJ2-1	14
CASSDWRESNTGELFF	TRBD2	TRBV25-1	TRBJ2-2	16
CATLARDTQYF	NA	TRBV27	TRBJ2-3	11
CASSQGTGSEQYF	TRBD1	TRBV4-1	TRBJ2-7	13
CASSSRGGGETQYF	NA	TRBV7-9	TRBJ2-5	14
CASSYSLAGVGEQYF	TRBD2	TRBV6-5	TRBJ2-7	15
CASSVDGLAGYTDTQYF	TRBD2	TRBV9	TRBJ2-3	17
CSARQVGNQPQHF	NA	TRBV20-1	TRBJ1-5	13
CASRAGGAGANVLTF	TRBD1	TRBV28	TRBJ2-6	15
CASSPPQTNLQETQYF	NA	TRBV3-1	TRBJ2-5	16
CASSPDRGAGYTF	TRBD1	TRBV5-1	TRBJ1-2	13
CASSLDHSQNIQYF	NA	TRBV11-2	TRBJ2-4	14
CATSRAILAGAGPDTQYF	TRBD2	TRBV15	TRBJ2-3	18
CASSPPHPTYEQYF	NA	TRBV18	TRBJ2-7	14
CASSLALGGSKYEQYF	NA	TRBV5-1	TRBJ2-7	16
CASSLSGGSRETQYF	NA	TRBV27	TRBJ2-5	15
CASSSGLAGGIEQFF	TRBD2	TRBV12-3/TRBV12-4	TRBJ2-1	15
CASSQTSGAAYEQYF	TRBD2	TRBV3-1	TRBJ2-7	15
CSIRGQGGHEQFF	TRBD1	TRBV20-1	TRBJ2-1	13
CSVEDFGSYRDSDTQYF	NA	TRBV29-1	TRBJ2-3	17